This T cell receptor beta chain derives from a study of blood T cell repertoires in COVID-19. On the study more broadly: Samples taken during acute and convalescent COVID-19 were collected in the United States, Italy and Spain.

This CDR3 region has 18 residues. Looked up from germline, CDR1 is LNHDA and CDR2 is SQIVND (reference sequence). V gave up 0 bases and J gave up 0 bases, with 14 bases separating them. The assay was immunoSEQ multiplex PCR, and TCRdb's table has in-frame clones only and misses some. Of about 44,000 clones listed, about nine tenths are singletons. The J gene is TRBJ1-4, the V gene TRBV19; D remains unclear. The sequenced material came from peripheral blood. The TCR comes from a man in his 70s with active COVID-19. DNA for the CDR3: TGTGCCAGTAGTATAGATTCGGTTGTAGGAGCAACTAATGAAAAACTGTTTTTT. It yields the protein CASSIDSVVGATNEKLFF.